Included here is one TCR beta chain sequence, with context. The CDR3 totals 9 residues. Trimming took off 7 bases at V and 5 bases at J, with 5 bases between the two ends. Per germline, CDR1 DFQATT and CDR2 SNEGSKA (reference sequence). Some clones are missing from TCRdb's copy, which holds only in-frame ones; the method was immunoSEQ multiplex PCR. The sample includes 200,000 to 300,000 clones, roughly 90% seen only once; the top ten take roughly 2%. These data originate in a study of blood T cell repertoires in COVID-19. Sequenced input: peripheral blood. The chain joins TRBV20-1 to TRBJ2-5, with D unresolved. The sequence came from a man aged 25 to 40 with active or convalescent COVID-19. Here the CDR3 DNA reads TGCAGTGTGGGCGAGACCCAGTACTTC. Protein sequence: CSVGETQYF.